This TCR beta chain was retrieved from a study of blood T cells in healthy people across ages. Regarding the study as a whole: Per-million-T-cell TCR beta diversity fell roughly linearly with age.

Each individual donor underwent a draw of approximately 10 milliliters of peripheral blood. Then a second PCR, running roughly 7 to 12 cycles, was carried out with a sample-barcoded 5' primer and a J-beta primer mix. The template-switch adaptor, which had 12 random nucleotides, put a tag on each cDNA molecule. MiXCR, applied by TCRdb to the 5' RACE reads, yields one record per CDR3 protein. Among around 850,000 distinct CDR3 sequences listed, approximately 35% were seen once. Germline V gene lookup returns CDR1 SEHNR and CDR2 FQNEAQ (reference sequence). The J segment lost 5 bases and the V segment lost 4 bases, leaving 10 bases of the junction unmatched. This CDR3 spans 15 amino acids. To note about this clonotype: Its target is not known.

The chain couples TRBV7-9 to TRBJ2-7, with 8 nucleotides matching TRBD1. The sequence was obtained from a young man in good health. The material sequenced was blood. The CDR3 DNA reads as TGTGCCAGCAGCTATGGACAGGGAAGTTTTAACGAGCAGTACTTC. Encoded protein: CASSYGQGSFNEQYF.